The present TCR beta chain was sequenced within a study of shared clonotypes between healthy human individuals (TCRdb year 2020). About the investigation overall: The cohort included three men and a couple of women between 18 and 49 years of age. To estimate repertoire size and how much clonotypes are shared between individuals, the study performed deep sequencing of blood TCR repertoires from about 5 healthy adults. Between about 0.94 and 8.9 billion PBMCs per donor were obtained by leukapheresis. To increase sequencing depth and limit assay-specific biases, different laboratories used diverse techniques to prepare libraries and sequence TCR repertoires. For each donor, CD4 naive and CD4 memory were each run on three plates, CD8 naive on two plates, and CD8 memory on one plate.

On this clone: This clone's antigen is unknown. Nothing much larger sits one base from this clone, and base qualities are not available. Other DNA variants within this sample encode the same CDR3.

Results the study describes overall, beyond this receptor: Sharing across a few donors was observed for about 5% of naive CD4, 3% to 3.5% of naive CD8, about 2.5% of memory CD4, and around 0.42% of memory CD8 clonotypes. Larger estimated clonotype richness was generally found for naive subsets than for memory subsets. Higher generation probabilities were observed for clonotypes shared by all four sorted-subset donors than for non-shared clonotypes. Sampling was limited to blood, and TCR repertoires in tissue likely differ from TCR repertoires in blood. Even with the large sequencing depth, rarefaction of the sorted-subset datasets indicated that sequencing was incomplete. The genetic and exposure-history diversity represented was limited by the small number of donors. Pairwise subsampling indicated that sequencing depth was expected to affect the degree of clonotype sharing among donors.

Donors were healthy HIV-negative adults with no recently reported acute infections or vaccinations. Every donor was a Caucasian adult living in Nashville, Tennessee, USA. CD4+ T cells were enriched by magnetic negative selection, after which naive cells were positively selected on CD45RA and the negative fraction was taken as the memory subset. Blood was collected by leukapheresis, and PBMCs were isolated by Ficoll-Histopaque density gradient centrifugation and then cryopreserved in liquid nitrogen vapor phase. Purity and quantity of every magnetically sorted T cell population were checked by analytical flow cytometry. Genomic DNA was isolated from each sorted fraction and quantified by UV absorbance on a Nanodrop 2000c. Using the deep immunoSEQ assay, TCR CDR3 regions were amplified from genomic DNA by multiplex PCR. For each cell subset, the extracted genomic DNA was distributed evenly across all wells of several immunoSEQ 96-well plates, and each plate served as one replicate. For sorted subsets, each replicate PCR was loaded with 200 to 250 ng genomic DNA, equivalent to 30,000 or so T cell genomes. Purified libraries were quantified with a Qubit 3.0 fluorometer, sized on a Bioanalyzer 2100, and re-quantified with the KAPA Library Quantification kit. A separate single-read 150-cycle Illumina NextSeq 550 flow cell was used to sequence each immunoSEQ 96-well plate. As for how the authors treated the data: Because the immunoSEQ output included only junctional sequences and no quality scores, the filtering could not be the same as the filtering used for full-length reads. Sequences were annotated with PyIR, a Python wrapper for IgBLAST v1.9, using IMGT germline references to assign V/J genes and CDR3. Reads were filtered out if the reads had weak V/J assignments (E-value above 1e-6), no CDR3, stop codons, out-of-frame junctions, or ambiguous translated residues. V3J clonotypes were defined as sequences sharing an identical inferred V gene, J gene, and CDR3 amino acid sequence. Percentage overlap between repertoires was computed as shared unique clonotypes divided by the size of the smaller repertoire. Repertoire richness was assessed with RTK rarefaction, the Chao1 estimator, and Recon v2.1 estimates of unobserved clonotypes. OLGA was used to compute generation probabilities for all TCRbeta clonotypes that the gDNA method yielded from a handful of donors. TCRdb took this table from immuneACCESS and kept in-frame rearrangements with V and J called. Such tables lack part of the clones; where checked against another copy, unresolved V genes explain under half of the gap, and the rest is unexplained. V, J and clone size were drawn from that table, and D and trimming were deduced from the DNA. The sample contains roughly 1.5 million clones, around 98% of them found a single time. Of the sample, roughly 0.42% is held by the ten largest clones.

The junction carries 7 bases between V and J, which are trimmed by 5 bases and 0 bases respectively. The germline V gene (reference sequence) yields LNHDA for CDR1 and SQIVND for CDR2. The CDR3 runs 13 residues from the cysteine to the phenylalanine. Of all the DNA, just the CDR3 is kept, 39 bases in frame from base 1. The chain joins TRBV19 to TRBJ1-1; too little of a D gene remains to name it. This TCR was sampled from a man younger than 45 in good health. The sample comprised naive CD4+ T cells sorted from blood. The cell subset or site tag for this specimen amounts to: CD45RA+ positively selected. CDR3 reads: CASSPQLNTEAFF. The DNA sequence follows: TGTGCCAGTAGTCCCCAGTTGAACACTGAAGCTTTCTTT.